The T cell receptor beta chain described here comes from a study of Ad26.COV2.S vaccination and SARS-CoV-2 variants. In the study overall: COV1001, an Ad26.COV2.S trial, supplied this vaccine-arm donor. Participants got Ad26.COV2.S intramuscularly, once or twice 56 days apart.

Using immunoSEQ multiplex PCR, the repertoire was profiled, and TCRdb retains in-frame clones only, with some absent. The sample carries more than 300,000 clones, about 85% recorded once. The V gene lost 5 bases and the J gene lost 1 base, with 14 bases spanning the gap. Germline CDR1 is SGHNT and CDR2 is YENEEA. CDR3 length: 16 amino acids. The sample's treatment: some 20 received Ad26.COV2.S at low or high dose, single or two shots; about 5 received placebo; per-sample allocation not given. Day 63 after the first injection of vaccine or placebo was the sampling time. In this sample, this clone turned up a few times. The antigen remains undetermined. Points from the study as a whole: Possible underestimation of total T cell responses by the TCR breadth and depth analyses was noted.

The chain joins TRBV11-3 to TRBJ1-4; D is possibly TRBD1 (5 bases). Sample: peripheral blood, taken in a trial of Ad26.COV2.S vaccine versus placebo. This TCR came from a person aged 18-65 years who received the Ad26.COV2.S COVID-19 vaccine or a placebo. CDR3 amino acids: CASSLGGTVTNEKLFF. Written as DNA, the CDR3 is TGTGCCAGCAGCCTCGGGGGAACGGTAACTAATGAAAAACTGTTTTTT.